Sequencing of this T cell receptor (beta chain) was carried out in a study of T cell responses to AZD1222 COVID-19 vaccine. V shed 5 bases, J shed 6 bases, and the junction held 13 bases outside the gene matches. The CDR3 has 16 residues. CDR1 is SGHTA and CDR2 is FQGTGA in the germline V gene. Notes on the study in general: Sampling captured repertoires only after the peak T cell response. An increase in Spike-specific TCR breadth and depth was observed after two AZD1222 doses. Donor demographics were predominantly white British with a female majority; clonal diversity may be underestimated.

Method: immunoSEQ multiplex PCR; TCRdb's copy keeps in-frame clones and lacks some. The sample shows roughly 170,000 clones, roughly nine tenths of them seen only once. A note on this clone: The antigen is not known.

The chain joins TRBV7-3 to TRBJ1-1; 9 bases are shared with TRBD1. The sample consisted of peripheral blood, taken on day 0 of AZD1222 vaccination. The receptor was derived from an adult in good health. CDR3 in DNA: TGTGCCAGCAGCGCAAATCCCCGGGACAGGGTGGCTGAAGCTTTCTTT. It encodes CASSANPRDRVAEAFF.